The rows below give T cell receptor beta chains drawn from one sample of a study of CD8 T cells in ankylosing spondylitis. Using its own MiXCR run on the 5' RACE reads, TCRdb lists one record per CDR3 protein. Here the sample spans about 750,000 distinct CDR3 sequences, around a fifth being singletons. Sequencing was carried out using blood, either unsorted or a sorted T cell fraction (not recorded which). The receptors were sampled from a male donor with ankylosing spondylitis. The CDR3 runs from the conserved cysteine through the conserved F or W. The D gene is left open where the match is weak. The size entry is marked missing in some rows and otherwise reads once, few, many or a size class.

v_call: TRBV12-5
j_call: TRBJ1-1
clone_size: few
d_call: -
cdr3_aa: CASGLVTWAGTNTEAFF
cdr3_nt: TGTGCTAGTGGTTTGGTAACTTGGGCAGGGACGAACACTGAAGCTTTCTTT

v_call: TRBV10-1
j_call: TRBJ1-1
clone_size: few
d_call: -
cdr3_aa: CASSDGRTANTEAFF
cdr3_nt: TGCGCCAGCAGTGACGGGCGCACGGCGAACACTGAAGCTTTCTTT

v_call: TRBV6-1
j_call: TRBJ2-7
clone_size: few
d_call: TRBD1
cdr3_aa: CASWDRNSYEQYF
cdr3_nt: TGTGCCAGCTGGGACAGAAACTCCTACGAGCAGTACTTC

v_call: TRBV20-1
j_call: TRBJ2-1
clone_size: few
d_call: -
cdr3_aa: CSAARLGGAHSGYEQFF
cdr3_nt: TGCAGTGCTGCCAGATTAGGGGGGGCGCACTCCGGGTATGAGCAGTTCTTC

v_call: TRBV21-1
j_call: TRBJ2-1
clone_size: many
d_call: -
cdr3_aa: CASSNELAYHYNEQFF
cdr3_nt: TGTGCCAGCAGCAATGAACTAGCGTACCACTACAATGAGCAGTTCTTC

v_call: TRBV3-1
j_call: TRBJ2-3
clone_size: -
d_call: TRBD2
cdr3_aa: CASSQVSGAQYF
cdr3_nt: TGTGCCAGCAGCCAAGTCAGCGGGGCGCAGTATTTT

v_call: TRBV11-2
j_call: TRBJ2-3
clone_size: once
d_call: -
cdr3_aa: CASSSSTQAARDTQYF
cdr3_nt: TGTGCCAGCAGCTCCTCGACCCAAGCAGCAAGAGATACGCAGTATTTT

v_call: TRBV4-2
j_call: TRBJ1-3
clone_size: -
d_call: -
cdr3_aa: CASSQDEGGSGNTIYF
cdr3_nt: TGTGCCAGCAGCCAAGATGAGGGTGGGTCTGGAAACACCATATATTTT

v_call: TRBV7-3
j_call: TRBJ1-2
clone_size: -
d_call: -
cdr3_aa: CASSPGPTFPYGYTF
cdr3_nt: TGTGCCAGCAGCCCCGGTCCTACTTTCCCCTATGGCTACACCTTC

v_call: TRBV6-1
j_call: TRBJ2-6
clone_size: -
d_call: -
cdr3_aa: CASSEAVAPGANVLTF
cdr3_nt: TGTGCCAGCAGTGAAGCGGTGGCCCCTGGGGCCAACGTCCTGACTTTC

v_call: TRBV7-9
j_call: TRBJ2-6
clone_size: few
d_call: -
cdr3_aa: CASNPPGSSGANVLTF
cdr3_nt: TGTGCCAGCAACCCCCCAGGTAGTTCTGGGGCCAACGTCCTGACTTTC

v_call: TRBV6-1
j_call: TRBJ1-2
clone_size: -
d_call: -
cdr3_aa: CASSVEQPGEYGYTF
cdr3_nt: TGTGCCAGCAGTGTGGAACAGCCCGGGGAGTATGGCTACACCTTC

v_call: TRBV10-3
j_call: TRBJ2-7
clone_size: many
d_call: TRBD1
cdr3_aa: CAISGGTGTGTNEQYF
cdr3_nt: TGTGCCATCAGTGGAGGGACCGGGACAGGGACCAACGAGCAGTACTTC

v_call: TRBV4-3
j_call: TRBJ2-2
clone_size: -
d_call: -
cdr3_aa: CASSQDHGRAGGELFF
cdr3_nt: TGCGCCAGCAGCCAAGATCACGGTCGAGCGGGCGGGGAGCTGTTTTTT

v_call: TRBV4-3
j_call: TRBJ2-1
clone_size: -
d_call: -
cdr3_aa: CASSQDRAAGSYNEQFF
cdr3_nt: TGCGCCAGCAGCCAAGATCGGGCGGCGGGCTCTTACAATGAGCAGTTCTTC

v_call: TRBV11-2
j_call: TRBJ2-3
clone_size: -
d_call: TRBD2
cdr3_aa: CASSRVPSSGRAGADTQYF
cdr3_nt: TGTGCCAGCAGCAGGGTGCCGAGTAGCGGGAGGGCCGGGGCAGATACGCAGTATTTT

v_call: TRBV3-1
j_call: TRBJ2-1
clone_size: -
d_call: -
cdr3_aa: CASSQDAGGVWQFF
cdr3_nt: TGTGCCAGCAGCCAAGATGCAGGAGGTGTATGGCAGTTCTTC

v_call: TRBV9
j_call: TRBJ1-1
clone_size: few
d_call: -
cdr3_aa: CASSGGDTHTEAFF
cdr3_nt: TGTGCCAGCAGCGGGGGTGACACTCACACTGAAGCTTTCTTT

v_call: TRBV3-1
j_call: TRBJ2-5
clone_size: -
d_call: -
cdr3_aa: CASSREAKTQYF
cdr3_nt: TGTGCCAGCAGCCGAGAAGCGAAGACCCAGTACTTC

v_call: TRBV6-1
j_call: TRBJ2-1
clone_size: -
d_call: TRBD2
cdr3_aa: CASSEKRGDYNEQFF
cdr3_nt: TGTGCCAGCAGTGAAAAGCGGGGGGACTACAATGAGCAGTTCTTC

v_call: TRBV12-3/TRBV12-4
j_call: TRBJ2-7
clone_size: -
d_call: TRBD1
cdr3_aa: CASSLPGRGQEQYF
cdr3_nt: TGTGCCAGCAGTTTACCGGGAAGGGGGCAGGAGCAGTACTTC

v_call: TRBV7-6
j_call: TRBJ2-7
clone_size: few
d_call: TRBD1
cdr3_aa: CASSFGGTGGFYEQYF
cdr3_nt: TGTGCCAGCAGCTTCGGTGGGACAGGGGGCTTCTACGAGCAGTACTTC

v_call: TRBV25-1
j_call: TRBJ2-1
clone_size: few
d_call: -
cdr3_aa: CASSGDLRTYNEQFF
cdr3_nt: TGTGCCAGCAGTGGGGACTTGAGAACCTACAATGAGCAGTTCTTC

v_call: TRBV29-1
j_call: TRBJ1-4
clone_size: -
d_call: -
cdr3_aa: CSVGPRDGELFF
cdr3_nt: TGCAGCGTTGGGCCCAGGGATGGAGAACTGTTTTTT

v_call: TRBV4-1
j_call: TRBJ1-2
clone_size: -
d_call: TRBD1
cdr3_aa: CASSFRGMDGYTF
cdr3_nt: TGCGCCAGCAGCTTCAGGGGGATGGATGGCTACACCTTC